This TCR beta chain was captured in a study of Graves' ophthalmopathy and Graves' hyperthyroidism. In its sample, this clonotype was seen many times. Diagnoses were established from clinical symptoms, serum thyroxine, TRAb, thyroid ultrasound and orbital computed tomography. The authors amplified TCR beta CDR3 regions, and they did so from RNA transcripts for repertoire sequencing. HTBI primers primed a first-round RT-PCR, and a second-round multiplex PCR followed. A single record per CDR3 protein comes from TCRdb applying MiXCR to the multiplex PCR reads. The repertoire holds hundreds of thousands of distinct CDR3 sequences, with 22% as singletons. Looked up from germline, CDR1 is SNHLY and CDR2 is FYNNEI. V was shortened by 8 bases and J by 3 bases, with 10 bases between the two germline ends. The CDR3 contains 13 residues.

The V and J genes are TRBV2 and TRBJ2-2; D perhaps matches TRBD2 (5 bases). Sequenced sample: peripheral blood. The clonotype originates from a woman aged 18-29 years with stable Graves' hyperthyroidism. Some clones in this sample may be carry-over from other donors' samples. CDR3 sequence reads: CASGVRDTGELFF. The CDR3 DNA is TGTGCCAGCGGCGTGAGGGACACCGGGGAGCTGTTTTTT.